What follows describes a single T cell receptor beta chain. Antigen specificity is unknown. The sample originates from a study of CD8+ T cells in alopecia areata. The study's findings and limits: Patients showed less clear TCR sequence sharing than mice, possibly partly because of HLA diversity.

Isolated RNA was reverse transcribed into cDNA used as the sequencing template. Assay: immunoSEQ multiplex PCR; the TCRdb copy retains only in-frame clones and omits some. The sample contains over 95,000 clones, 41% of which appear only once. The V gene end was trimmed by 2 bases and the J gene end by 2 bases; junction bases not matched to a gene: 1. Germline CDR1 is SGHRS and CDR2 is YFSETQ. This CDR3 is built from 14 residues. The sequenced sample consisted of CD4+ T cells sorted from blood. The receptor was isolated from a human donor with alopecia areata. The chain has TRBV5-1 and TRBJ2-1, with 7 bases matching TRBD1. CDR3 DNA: TGCGCCAGCAGCTTAGGACAGGCCTACAATGAGCAGTTCTTC. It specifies CASSLGQAYNEQFF.